This T cell receptor beta chain was documented in a study of radiotherapy plus CTLA-4 blockade in lung cancer. This clone was detected only a few times. Some clones are missing from TCRdb's copy, which holds only in-frame ones; the method was immunoSEQ multiplex PCR. The data hold roughly 80,000 clones, with more than 60% observed a single time. Germline V gives CDR1 SGHTA, CDR2 FQGNSA. The CDR3 has 19 amino acids. V was shortened by 5 bases and J by 5 bases, with 30 bases between the two germline ends. The chain uses TRBV7-2 and TRBJ2-5; the D gene is possibly TRBD2 (6 bases). The material was peripheral blood, obtained from a patient treated with radiotherapy plus ipilimumab. The receptor was isolated from a human donor with non-small cell lung cancer who had a partial response to radiotherapy plus ipilimumab. Some clones in this sample may be carry-over from other donors' samples. The CDR3 DNA is TGTGCCAGCAGCCATAAGGCCGGGGGTCTAAAAAAAACGGGGGAGACCCAGTACTTC. Amino acid sequence: CASSHKAGGLKKTGETQYF.